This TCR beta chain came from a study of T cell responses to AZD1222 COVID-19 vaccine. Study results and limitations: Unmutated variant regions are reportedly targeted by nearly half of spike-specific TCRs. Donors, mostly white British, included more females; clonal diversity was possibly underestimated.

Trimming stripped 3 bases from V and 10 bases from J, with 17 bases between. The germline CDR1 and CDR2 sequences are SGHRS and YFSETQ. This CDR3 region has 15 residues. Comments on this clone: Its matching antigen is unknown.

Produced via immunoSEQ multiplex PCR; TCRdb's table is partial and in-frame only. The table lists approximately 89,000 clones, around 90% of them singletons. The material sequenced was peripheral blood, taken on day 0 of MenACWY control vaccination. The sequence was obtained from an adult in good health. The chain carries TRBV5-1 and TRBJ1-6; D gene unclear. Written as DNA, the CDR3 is TGCGCCAGCAGCTCTACCGTTGGAACCGGGTCACCCCTCCACTTT. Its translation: CASSSTVGTGSPLHF. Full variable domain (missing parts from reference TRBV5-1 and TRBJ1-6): KAGVTQTPRYLIKTRGQQVTLSCSPISGHRSVSWYQQTPGQGLQFLFEYFSETQRNKGNFPGRFSGRQFSNSRSEMNVSTLELGDSALYLCASSSTVGTGSPLHFGNGTRLTVT.